The T cell receptor beta chain under discussion was sequenced for a study of graft-versus-host responses after intestinal transplantation (dated by TCRdb to about 2021). For context, the study as a whole: The transplants that recipients got were multivisceral, liver-intestinal, or isolated intestinal. Anti-thymocyte globulin induction was given to all recipients, followed by maintenance tacrolimus and steroids for approximately three years. After intestinal transplantation, graft-versus-host and host-versus-graft alloreactive T cell clones in the graft, circulation and bone marrow were tracked using bulk TCR-beta CDR3 sequencing. To identify alloreactive clones, pre-transplant mixed lymphocyte reaction products were sequenced and compared with unstimulated pre-transplant donor and recipient T cells. A cohort of fewer than 25 intestinal transplant recipients, including one retransplant, was enrolled, and a few patients lacking pretransplant specimens were excluded. A peak of at least 4% donor T cells among recipient peripheral blood mononuclear cells was the definition used for donor T cell macrochimerism. Rather than being sequenced by the commercial service, samples from a few later patients were sequenced in-house on an Illumina MiSeq and processed with MiXCR.

The time point label here, explained by the study, means: cells obtained before transplantation from donor or recipient. CD3+CD4+ and CD3+CD8+ populations were FACS-sorted from unstimulated pre-transplant donor and recipient cells taken from spleen or lymph nodes. Looking up the germline V gene yields CDR1 ENHRY and CDR2 SYGVKD. Measured from the cysteine to the phenylalanine, the CDR3 is 14 residues long. Only the CDR3 part of the read is kept: 42 bases, read in frame from the first base. Here V drops 0 bases and J drops 11 bases, and the junction holds 5 bases not matched to any gene. For this clone: The specificity of this receptor is unknown. Base qualities were left out, and no much larger clone turns up one base away.

General findings and caveats noted by the study authors: Early after transplant, peak levels of circulating GvH clones were found to be associated with declines in HvG clones. The relatively low number and heterogeneity of intestinal transplant patients limited the conclusions. GvH clones were detected in recipient bone marrow, and some appeared earlier in ileal mucosa or blood, consistent with an intestinal mucosal origin. In the allografts of patients with donor T cell macrochimerism, GvH to HvG T cell clonal ratios were high.

Library creation used the immunoSEQ multiplex PCR assay. In most patients, genomic DNA was isolated using the Qiagen DNeasy Blood and Tissue Kit and sent frozen to Adaptive Biotechnologies for TCR sequencing. Adaptive Biotechnologies carried out high-throughput TCR-beta CDR3 sequencing of genomic DNA for most patients. Regarding the original processing steps: Adaptive's ImmunoSEQ software supplied the TCR sequencing data for approximately 18 patients, while MiXCR and VDJtools were used to process a few other patients. To correct CD4 versus CD8 sorting errors, sequences present in both subsets at a frequency ratio below 5:1 were removed. Because the origin of CDR3 nucleotide sequences shared between donor and recipient could not be assigned, those sequences were removed. To count as alloreactive, a clone needed at least 2-fold expansion over unstimulated cells and a minimum CFSE-low frequency of 0.002% (template counts) or 0.001% (read counts). A clone was considered mappable if detected in the sequenced pre-transplant spleen, lymph node, or MLR CFSE-low populations of the donor or recipient. The cumulative frequency of alloreactive clones was calculated as a percentage of all sequences, weighted by copy number. TCRdb took over this immuneACCESS table, retaining in-frame rearrangements with V and J assigned. Such tables are incomplete; in checked studies, under half of the missing clones stem from an unresolved V gene, and the remainder is unexplained. V, J and clone size reflect that table, while D and trimming were determined from the DNA. In this sample the table shows tens of thousands of clones, around nine tenths of which occur a single time. More than 2% of the sample rests with the top ten.

The input for sequencing was unstimulated CD4+ T cells sorted from spleen or lymph node cells, taken before transplant. The TCR sequence derives from a human donor who was the organ donor for an intestinal transplant. The rearranged segments are TRBV10-3 and TRBJ2-1, and 9 bases in between align with TRBD2. The CDR3 corresponds to CAISESTSGTQQFF. The sequenced DNA: TGTGCCATCAGTGAGTCGACTAGCGGCACTCAGCAGTTCTTC.